The next 16 T cell receptor beta chains were all read from a single sample in a study of blood T cell repertoires in COVID-19. The table came from immunoSEQ multiplex PCR; TCRdb's copy has only in-frame clones and leaves some out. This sample carries under 170,000 clones, approximately 80% of them seen once, and the ten largest clones take around 2.1%. Sequencing was carried out using peripheral blood. These TCRs come from a man between 65 and 85 years old with acute or convalescent COVID-19.

The rearrangement links TRBV7-2 to TRBJ2-4; 7 positions agree with TRBD2. The trim removed 5 bases at V and 6 bases at J, leaving 10 bases unmatched. CDR1 and CDR2 (germline): SGHTA, FQGNSA. The CDR3 is 15 amino acids. The DNA of the CDR3 is TGTGCCAGCAGCCCGGACTCGGGGGGTAGAAACATTCAGTACTTC. Its translation is CASSPDSGGRNIQYF.

The chain recombines TRBV19 with TRBJ2-7; 10 bases align to TRBD1. From germline, CDR1 is LNHDA and CDR2 SQIVND (reference sequence). The CDR3 has 15 residues. V shed 3 bases, J shed 3 bases, and the junction held 5 bases outside the gene matches. The CDR3 DNA reads as TGTGCCAGTAGTATTTCCGGGACAGGGGTCTACGAGCAGTACTTC. Protein sequence: CASSISGTGVYEQYF.

J is TRBJ1-1 and V is TRBV6-5; 9 nucleotides align to TRBD1. V shed 4 bases and J 5 bases; nucleotides not matched to a gene: 5. CDR3 length equals 14 residues. Looked up from germline, CDR1 is MNHEY and CDR2 is SVGAGI. DNA of the CDR3: TGTGCCAGCAGTTTTGACAGGGGGGGGACTGAAGCTTTCTTT. Translating gives CASSFDRGGTEAFF.

J is TRBJ1-5 and V is TRBV7-8; 7 bases map to TRBD1. The CDR3 loop spans 14 amino acids. The germline V gene has CDR1 SGHVS and CDR2 FQNEAQ. V trimming: 2 bases; J trimming: 5 bases; junction bases outside the gene matches: 3. CDR3 bases: TGTGCCAGCAGCTTACGGGACAGCGATCAGCCCCAGCATTTT. Its translation: CASSLRDSDQPQHF.

The J gene is TRBJ1-1, the V gene TRBV9, with a tentative D call TRBD1 (5 bases). CDR3 length equals 17 residues. Germline V gene lookup returns CDR1 SGDLS and CDR2 YYNGEE. Trimming pared 0 bases from V and 1 base from J, leaving 16 bases between. CDR3 region: CASSVEVNPTGNTEAFF. In nucleotides, the CDR3 is TGTGCCAGCAGCGTAGAAGTCAACCCAACAGGGAACACTGAAGCTTTCTTT.

This clone was observed a few times. Other DNA sequences in this specimen translate into the identical CDR3. This chain uses TRBV11-3 with TRBJ1-1; 8 bases are a match to TRBD1. Trimming removed 4 bases from V and 7 bases from J; junction bases left unmatched: 5. The CDR3 extends over 13 amino acids. Germline V gene data show CDR1 as SGHNT and CDR2 as YENEEA. Here the CDR3 DNA reads TGTGCCAGCAGCTCACAGGGGGAAGGTGAAGCTTTCTTT. Translation: CASSSQGEGEAFF. Looking up the rest from reference TRBV11-3 and TRBJ1-1 gives the full variable domain: EAGVVQSPRYKIIEKKQPVAFWCNPISGHNTLYWYLQNLGQGPELLIRYENEEAVDDSQLPKDRFSAERLKGVDSTLKIQPAELGDSAVYLCASSSQGEGEAFFGQGTRLTVV.

In its sample, this clone was seen once. CDR3 DNA: TGCGCCAGCAGCCGTCTAGCGGGGGGTTCCAATGAGCAGTTCTTC. Translating gives CASSRLAGGSNEQFF. V usage is TRBV5-1 and J usage is TRBJ2-1, with 11 positions matching TRBD2. V lost 4 bases and J lost 6; bases outside the gene matches: 6. From germline, CDR1 is SGHRS and CDR2 YFSETQ. This CDR3 has 15 residues.

The chain combines TRBV6-4 with TRBJ2-2; no definite D call. There are 14 residues in the CDR3. Per germline, CDR1 MRHNA and CDR2 SNTAGT. Trimming shortened V by 3 bases and J by 1 base, and 6 bases separated the two germline ends. CDR3 amino acids: CASSEFVNTGELFF. The CDR3 DNA reads TGTGCCAGCAGTGAGTTCGTGAACACCGGGGAGCTGTTTTTT.

The V and J genes are TRBV6-2 or TRBV6-3 and TRBJ1-1; weak D call: TRBD1 (6 bases). From germline, CDR1 is MNHEY and CDR2 SVGEGT. V was pared by 0 bases and J by 4 bases, with 18 bases between. The CDR3 contains 17 residues. The CDR3 reads CASSYSTLGAVGTEAFF. The CDR3, as DNA: TGTGCCAGCAGTTACTCGACCCTGGGGGCAGTGGGCACTGAAGCTTTCTTT.

The CDR3: CASSSRESLFPVRSYEQYF. In nucleotides, the CDR3 is TGCGCCAGCAGCTCGCGGGAGTCGCTATTCCCTGTCCGTTCCTACGAGCAGTACTTC. The V and J genes are TRBV5-1 and TRBJ2-7; 7 bases line up with TRBD2. Trimming took 3 bases from V and 1 from J; bases not matched to a gene: 19. This CDR3 is 19 amino acids long. Germline CDR1 and CDR2: SGHRS and YFSETQ. The full variable domain, its missing parts supplied by reference TRBV5-1 and TRBJ2-7, is KAGVTQTPRYLIKTRGQQVTLSCSPISGHRSVSWYQQTPGQGLQFLFEYFSETQRNKGNFPGRFSGRQFSNSRSEMNVSTLELGDSALYLCASSSRESLFPVRSYEQYFGPGTRLTVT.

The count of this clone is one. This chain links TRBV6-1 with TRBJ2-3; no clear D. The V end lost 1 base, the J end lost 7 bases, and 6 bases lay between the germline ends. CDR1 and CDR2 from the germline V gene are MNHNS and SASEGT. The CDR3 has 12 amino acids. The CDR3 DNA is TGTGCCAGCAGTGAAGGGCAACATACGCAGTATTTT. Translating gives CASSEGQHTQYF.

This chain links TRBV10-3 with TRBJ2-1; no definite D call. Germline V lookup: CDR1 ENHRY, CDR2 SYGVKD. The CDR3 loop spans 12 amino acids. With 2 bases removed from V and 7 bases from J, the gap between germline ends came to 6 bases. The CDR3 DNA is TGTGCCATCAGTGAGCAGGTGAATGAGCAGTTCTTC. It encodes CAISEQVNEQFF.

The rearrangement joins TRBV28 to TRBJ1-1, with a weak D call TRBD1 (6 bases). Germline V lookup: CDR1 MDHEN, CDR2 SYDVKM. The CDR3 is 14 residues long. Trimming pared 1 base from V and 1 base from J, leaving 7 bases between. The CDR3 DNA reads as TGTGCCAGCAGTTTATACAGGGCGAACACTGAAGCTTTCTTT. Residues: CASSLYRANTEAFF.

The V call is TRBV7-8, the J call TRBJ2-1; 13 bases map to TRBD2. This CDR3 region has 15 residues. In germline, CDR1 is SGHVS, CDR2 FQNEAQ. V dropped 5 bases and J dropped 8; count of bases not matched to a gene: 6. CDR3 sequence: CASSPWTSGSDEQFF. CDR3 nucleotides: TGTGCCAGCAGCCCCTGGACTAGCGGGAGTGATGAGCAGTTCTTC.

The chain uses TRBV27 and TRBJ2-7; D might be TRBD1 (5 bases). The CDR3 loop spans 11 amino acids. Per germline, CDR1 MNHEY and CDR2 SMNVEV (reference sequence). In DNA, the CDR3 is TGTGCTCGAAGGGGCTCCTACGAGCAGTACTTC. Translation gives CARRGSYEQYF.

The chain is built from TRBV5-8 and TRBJ2-7; 10 bases match TRBD1. V gave up 2 bases and J gave up 4 bases; unmatched junction bases: 6. CDR3 length: 15 residues. Germline V lookup: CDR1 SGHTS, CDR2 YDEGEE. CDR3 sequence (DNA): TGTGCCAGCAGCTTTCCCGGGACAGGGGCGTACGAGCAGTACTTC. Translation: CASSFPGTGAYEQYF.